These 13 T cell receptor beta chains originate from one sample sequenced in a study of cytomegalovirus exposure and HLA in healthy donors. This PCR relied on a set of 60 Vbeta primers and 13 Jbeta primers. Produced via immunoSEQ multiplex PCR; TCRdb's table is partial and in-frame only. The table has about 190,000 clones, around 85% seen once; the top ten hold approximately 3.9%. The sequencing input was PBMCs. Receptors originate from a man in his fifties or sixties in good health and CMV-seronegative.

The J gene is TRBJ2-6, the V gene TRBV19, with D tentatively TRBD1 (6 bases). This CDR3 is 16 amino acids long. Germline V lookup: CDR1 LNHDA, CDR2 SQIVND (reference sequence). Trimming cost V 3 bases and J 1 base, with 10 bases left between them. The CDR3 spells CASSILQGSGANVLTF. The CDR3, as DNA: TGTGCCAGTAGTATTCTGCAGGGGTCTGGGGCCAACGTCCTGACTTTC.

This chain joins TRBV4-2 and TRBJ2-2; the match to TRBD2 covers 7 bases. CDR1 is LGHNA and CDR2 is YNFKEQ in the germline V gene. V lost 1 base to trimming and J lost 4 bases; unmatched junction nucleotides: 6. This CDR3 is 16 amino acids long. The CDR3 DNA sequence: TGTGCCAGCAGCCAAGGACCCACGGGGGGCACCGGGGAGCTGTTTTTT. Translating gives CASSQGPTGGTGELFF.

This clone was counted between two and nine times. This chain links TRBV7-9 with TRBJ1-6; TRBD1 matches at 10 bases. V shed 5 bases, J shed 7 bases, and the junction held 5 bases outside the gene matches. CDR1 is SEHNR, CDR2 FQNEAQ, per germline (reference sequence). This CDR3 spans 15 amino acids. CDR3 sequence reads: CASSPGTGDNSPLHF. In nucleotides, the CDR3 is TGTGCCAGCAGCCCTGGGACAGGGGACAATTCACCCCTCCACTTT.

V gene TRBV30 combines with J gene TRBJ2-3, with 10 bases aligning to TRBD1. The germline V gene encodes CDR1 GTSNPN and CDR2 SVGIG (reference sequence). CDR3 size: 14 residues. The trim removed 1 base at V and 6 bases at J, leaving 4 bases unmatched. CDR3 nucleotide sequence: TGTGCCTGGAGTGCCCTGACAGGGGGCGATACGCAGTATTTT. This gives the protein CAWSALTGGDTQYF.

CDR3: CASSLRVGGADEQYF. The CDR3 region has the DNA TGTGCCAGCAGCTTAAGGGTAGGGGGCGCGGACGAGCAGTACTTC. This chain connects TRBV7-2 to TRBJ2-7; 7 positions agree with TRBD1. CDR3 length equals 15 residues. The germline CDR1 and CDR2 sequences are SGHTA and FQGNSA. The trim removed 2 bases at V and 5 bases at J, leaving 9 bases unmatched.

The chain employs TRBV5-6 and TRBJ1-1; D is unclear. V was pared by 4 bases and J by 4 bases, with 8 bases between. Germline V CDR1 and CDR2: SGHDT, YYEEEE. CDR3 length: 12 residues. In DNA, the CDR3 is TGTGCCAGCAGCGACCGGGGCACTGAAGCTTTCTTT. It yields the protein CASSDRGTEAFF.

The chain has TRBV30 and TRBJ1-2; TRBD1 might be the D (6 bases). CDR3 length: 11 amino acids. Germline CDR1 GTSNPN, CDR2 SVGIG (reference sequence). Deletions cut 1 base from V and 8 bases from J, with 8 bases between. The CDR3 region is CAWSGGQGYTF. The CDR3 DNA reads TGTGCCTGGAGTGGGGGGCAAGGCTACACCTTC.

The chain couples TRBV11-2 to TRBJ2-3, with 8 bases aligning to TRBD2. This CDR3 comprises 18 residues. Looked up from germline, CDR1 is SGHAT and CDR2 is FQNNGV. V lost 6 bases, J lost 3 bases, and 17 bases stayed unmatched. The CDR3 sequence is CASRPGHGRGGGTDTQYF. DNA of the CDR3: TGTGCCAGCAGGCCGGGACACGGTCGTGGCGGGGGGACAGATACGCAGTATTTT.

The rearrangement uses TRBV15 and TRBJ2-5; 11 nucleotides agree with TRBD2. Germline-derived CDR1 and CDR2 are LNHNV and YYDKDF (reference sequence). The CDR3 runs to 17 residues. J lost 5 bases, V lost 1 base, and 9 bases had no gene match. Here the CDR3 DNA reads TGTGCCACCAGCAGAGGGGGGCTAGCGGGGGGTCGGGAGACCCAGTACTTC. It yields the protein CATSRGGLAGGRETQYF.

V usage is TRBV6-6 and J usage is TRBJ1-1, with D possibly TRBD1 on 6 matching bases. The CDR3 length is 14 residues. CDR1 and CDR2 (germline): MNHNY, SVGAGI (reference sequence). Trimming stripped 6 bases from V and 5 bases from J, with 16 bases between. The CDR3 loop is CASRRGILGTEAFF. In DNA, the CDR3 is TGTGCCAGCAGGAGGGGGATCCTGGGAACTGAAGCTTTCTTT.

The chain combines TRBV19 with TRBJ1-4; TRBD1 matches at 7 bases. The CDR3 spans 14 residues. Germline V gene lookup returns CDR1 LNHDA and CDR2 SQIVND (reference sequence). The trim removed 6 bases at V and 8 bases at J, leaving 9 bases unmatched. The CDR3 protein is CASSSPGTAEKLFF. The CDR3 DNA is TGTGCCAGTAGCTCCCCCGGGACAGCCGAAAAACTGTTTTTT.

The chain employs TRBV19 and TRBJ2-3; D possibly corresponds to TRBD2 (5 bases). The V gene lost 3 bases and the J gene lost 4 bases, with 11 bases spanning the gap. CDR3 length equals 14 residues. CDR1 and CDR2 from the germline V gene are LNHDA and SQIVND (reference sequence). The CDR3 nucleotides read TGTGCCAGTAGTATGGGAGTGAGCCCAGATACGCAGTATTTT. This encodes CASSMGVSPDTQYF. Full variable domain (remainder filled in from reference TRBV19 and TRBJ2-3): DGGITQSPKYLFRKEGQNVTLSCEQNLNHDAMYWYRQDPGQGLRLIYYSQIVNDFQKGDIAEGYSVSREKKESFPLTVTSAQKNPTAFYLCASSMGVSPDTQYFGPGTRLTVL.

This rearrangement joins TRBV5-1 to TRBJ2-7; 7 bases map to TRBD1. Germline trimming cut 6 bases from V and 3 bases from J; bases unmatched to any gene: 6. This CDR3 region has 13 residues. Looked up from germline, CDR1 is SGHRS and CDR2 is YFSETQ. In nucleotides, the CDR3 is TGCGCCAGCACACAGACAGGGAACTACGAGCAGTACTTC. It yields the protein CASTQTGNYEQYF.